Presented here are 25 T cell receptor beta chains from one specimen sequenced in a study of Graves' ophthalmopathy and Graves' hyperthyroidism. RNA transcripts provided the template for amplifying TCR beta CDR3 regions. In the first round, RT-PCR was carried out with HTBI primers, and a multiplex PCR formed the second round. A single record per CDR3 protein comes from TCRdb applying MiXCR to the multiplex PCR reads. This table has about 1.1 million distinct CDR3 sequences, about 36% appearing once. Specimen: peripheral blood or thyroid tissue (not recorded which). The receptor source for this set is an adult man with Graves' hyperthyroidism.

Remarks on this clonotype: The conserved phenylalanine or tryptophan normally closing the CDR3 is absent here, so this likely arose from a read error. The chain uses TRBV2 and TRBJ2-7; D not resolved. Per the germline V gene, CDR1 is SNHLY and CDR2 is FYNNEI. The CDR3 runs 11 residues. V was trimmed by 4 bases and J by 4 bases, leaving 5 bases between them. In DNA, the CDR3 is TGTGCCAGCAGTGCATTGTACGAGCAGTACTAC. Translation: CASSALYEQYY.

The chain links TRBV20-1 to TRBJ2-5; TRBD1 aligns across 9 bases. J was trimmed by 5 bases and V by 6 bases; bases with no gene match: 16. The CDR3 covers 16 residues. CDR1 is DFQATT, CDR2 SNEGSKA, per germline (reference sequence). The CDR3 sequence is CSALAPGQGSYETQYF. The CDR3 DNA follows: TGCAGTGCGCTAGCTCCGGGACAGGGATCCTACGAGACCCAGTACTTC.

The J gene is TRBJ1-3, the V gene TRBV7-2; TRBD1 might be the D (6 bases). This CDR3 comprises 13 residues. Trimming took 10 bases from V and 4 from J, leaving 14 bases between them. CDR1 and CDR2 (germline): SGHTA, FQGNSA. CDR3 coding DNA: TGTGCCACCGCACAGGGTTTCGGAAACACCATATATTTT. This sequence encodes CATAQGFGNTIYF.

This clonotype occurred many times. V usage is TRBV7-2 and J usage is TRBJ2-5; possible D gene TRBD2, 6 bases. Between the trimmed V and J ends, which lost 6 bases and 4 bases, there was a span of 12 bases. Germline V gene data show CDR1 as SGHTA and CDR2 as FQGNSA. This CDR3 is built from 13 residues. The CDR3 loop reads CASRPGGVETQYF. In DNA, the CDR3 is TGTGCCAGCAGACCAGGAGGGGTAGAGACCCAGTACTTC.

This clonotype was counted a few times. The chain is built from TRBV7-3 and TRBJ2-2, with D perhaps TRBD1 (6 bases). The length of the CDR3 is 18 residues. The germline CDR1 and CDR2 sequences are SGHTA and FQGTGA. Trimming left V 3 bases short and J 4 bases short, with 21 bases between. The CDR3 loop reads CASSFDRRSGRFTGELFF. Here the CDR3 DNA reads TGTGCCAGCAGCTTTGACAGGAGGAGCGGAAGGTTCACCGGGGAGCTGTTTTTT.

The rearrangement uses TRBV20-1 and TRBJ1-2, with 7 nucleotides matching TRBD1. V lost 1 base to trimming and J lost 10 bases; unmatched junction nucleotides: 3. Germline values: CDR1 DFQATT, CDR2 SNEGSKA (reference sequence). The CDR3 is 11 amino acids. CDR3 residues: CSARGDRVYTF. In DNA form, the CDR3 reads TGCAGTGCTAGAGGGGACAGAGTCTACACCTTC.

This clonotype was detected ten times or more. The V and J genes are TRBV9 and TRBJ2-5; TRBD2 is a possible D gene (5 bases). CDR3 length: 14 amino acids. Trimming left V 0 bases short and J 5 bases short, with 11 bases between. Germline CDR1 SGDLS, CDR2 YYNGEE. CDR3 nucleotide sequence: TGTGCCAGCAGCGTAGGTGAGAGGGTGGAGACCCAGTACTTC. It is translated as CASSVGERVETQYF.

Ten or more counts support this clonotype. The V and J genes are TRBV7-2 and TRBJ2-7; 7 bases line up with TRBD2. This CDR3 contains 14 residues. Germline V gives CDR1 SGHTA, CDR2 FQGNSA. J was trimmed by 4 bases and V by 1 base; bases with no gene match: 4. CDR3 protein: CASSLGGGLYEQYF. CDR3 bases: TGTGCCAGCAGCTTAGGGGGGGGGTTGTACGAGCAGTACTTC.

This clonotype was seen many times. The rearrangement joins TRBV19 to TRBJ1-5; the D is unclear. V was cut by 7 bases and J by 7 bases, with 11 bases left in between. CDR1 LNHDA and CDR2 SQIVND come from the germline V gene (reference sequence). The CDR3 is made up of 12 amino acids. The chain's CDR3 is CASKGLMQPQHF. CDR3 in DNA: TGTGCCAGTAAGGGTCTAATGCAGCCCCAGCATTTT.

The chain links TRBV7-2 to TRBJ2-2; D might be TRBD1 (5 bases). The CDR3 is 19 amino acids. The V and J ends lost 4 bases and 5 bases respectively, with 26 bases between them. Germline V gives CDR1 SGHTA, CDR2 FQGNSA. CDR3 sequence (DNA): TGTGCCAGCAGCTATAGAGTGGGCGGCAGGGAAGGAAGAACCGGGGAGCTGTTTTTT. Translating it yields CASSYRVGGREGRTGELFF.

CDR3 DNA sequence: TGTGCCTCTTCCTACCGGGACAGGACAGTTTCCTCCTACGAGCAGTACTTC. It translates to CASSYRDRTVSSYEQYF. The chain joins TRBV10-3 to TRBJ2-7; 8 bases match TRBD1. This CDR3 spans 17 amino acids. The junction had 18 bases not matched to a gene; V was cut back by 11 bases and J by 0 bases. The germline V gene has CDR1 ENHRY and CDR2 SYGVKD.

The chain combines TRBV7-9 with TRBJ1-6; D is unclear. Germline V gives CDR1 SEHNR, CDR2 FQNEAQ (reference sequence). V dropped 1 base and J dropped 5 bases, with 9 bases sitting between them. This CDR3 region has 15 residues. CDR3 bases: TGTGCCAGCAGCTTAGGAGGGTCAAATAATTCACCCCTCCACTTT. As protein: CASSLGGSNNSPLHF.

The J gene is TRBJ2-5, the V gene TRBV7-9; perhaps TRBD2 as D (6 bases). V dropped 6 bases and J dropped 5 bases, with 13 bases sitting between them. CDR1 is SEHNR and CDR2 is FQNEAQ in the germline V gene (reference sequence). CDR3 size: 13 residues. CDR3 nucleotides: TGTGCCAGCAGGCGGGACGGGAGTGAGACCCAGTACTTC. As protein: CASRRDGSETQYF.

The CDR3 here is CASYTGGNQPQHF. The CDR3 DNA follows: TGTGCCAGTTACACCGGTGGCAATCAGCCCCAGCATTTT. The genes are TRBV2 and TRBJ1-5; D unresolved. The germline gives CDR1 SNHLY, CDR2 FYNNEI. The CDR3 runs to 13 residues. The ends were cut back, 9 bases at V and 2 bases at J, with 11 bases in the middle.

This clonotype was seen many times. The chain is built from TRBV5-1 and TRBJ2-5; the D gene is possibly TRBD1 (6 bases). Per germline, CDR1 SGHRS and CDR2 YFSETQ. This CDR3 is built from 14 residues. The V end lost 0 bases, the J end lost 5 bases, and 11 bases lay between the germline ends. The CDR3 spells CASSLEGTMETQYF. CDR3 coding DNA: TGCGCCAGCAGCTTGGAAGGGACAATGGAGACCCAGTACTTC. Full variable domain (remainder filled in from reference TRBV5-1 and TRBJ2-5): KAGVTQTPRYLIKTRGQQVTLSCSPISGHRSVSWYQQTPGQGLQFLFEYFSETQRNKGNFPGRFSGRQFSNSRSEMNVSTLELGDSALYLCASSLEGTMETQYFGPGTRLLVL.

J is TRBJ2-1 and V is TRBV7-2; 14 positions agree with TRBD2. In germline, CDR1 is SGHTA, CDR2 FQGNSA. With V trimmed by 3 bases and J by 9 bases, 4 bases remained unmatched. The CDR3 totals 15 residues. The CDR3 loop reads CASSFVGLAGGEQFF. The CDR3 coding sequence is TGTGCCAGCAGCTTCGTAGGACTAGCGGGGGGTGAGCAGTTCTTC.

This clonotype appeared a few times. The rearrangement joins TRBV20-1 to TRBJ2-2; 7 nucleotides match TRBD1. Germline trimming cut 5 bases from V and 4 bases from J; bases unmatched to any gene: 10. The CDR3 sequence is 15 residues long. Germline V gene data show CDR1 as DFQATT and CDR2 as SNEGSKA (reference sequence). CDR3 sequence: CSAPRTGRITGELFF. The CDR3, as DNA: TGCAGTGCTCCAAGGACAGGTAGAATCACCGGGGAGCTGTTTTTT.

This clonotype showed up just a few times. The chain carries TRBV6-6 and TRBJ2-6; 8 bases align to TRBD1. J lost 2 bases, V lost 0 bases, and 6 bases had no gene match. The CDR3 is 18 amino acids. Germline assignment: CDR1 MNHNY and CDR2 SVGAGI (reference sequence). CDR3 sequence (DNA): TGTGCCAGCAGTTACTCGATGGGGACAGGTGCTGGGGCCAACGTCCTGACTTTC. This gives the protein CASSYSMGTGAGANVLTF.

A note on this clonotype: Given a much more abundant clone one base away, this may be a read error. The rearrangement joins TRBV7-2 to TRBJ1-1, with no clear D. The V end was cut by 5 bases, the J end by 5 bases, with 15 bases between. CDR1 is SGHTA, CDR2 FQGNSA, per germline. The CDR3 totals 14 residues. This CDR3 is CASSRLQIRTEAFF. The DNA for the CDR3 is TGTGCCAGCAGCCGATTACAGATCCGAACTGAAGCTTTCTTT.

CDR3 nucleotides: TGTGCCAGCAGCTACAAGATAGGGAGCGGGGAGCTGTTTTTT. This gives the protein CASSYKIGSGELFF. The chain couples TRBV27 to TRBJ2-2; D is possibly TRBD2 (5 bases). The CDR3 runs 14 residues. CDR1 is MNHEY, CDR2 SMNVEV, per germline (reference sequence). Trimming stripped 6 bases from V and 7 bases from J, with 15 bases between.

This clonotype was recorded at least ten times. The chain uses TRBV20-1 and TRBJ2-7; perhaps TRBD1 as D (6 bases). V lost 4 bases and J 0 bases, leaving 10 bases between the germline ends. The CDR3 runs to 13 residues. Germline CDR1 DFQATT, CDR2 SNEGSKA (reference sequence). Written as DNA, the CDR3 is TGCAGTGCTAAGGGGACAAACTCCTACGAGCAGTACTTC. The encoded protein is CSAKGTNSYEQYF.

The chain couples TRBV20-1 to TRBJ2-5, with D maybe TRBD1 (6 bases). With 6 bases removed from V and 2 bases from J, the gap between germline ends came to 22 bases. CDR1 and CDR2 (germline): DFQATT, SNEGSKA (reference sequence). The CDR3 sequence is 16 residues long. The DNA for the CDR3 is TGCAGTGCCACACAGGGTGATTGGGGCACGCAAGAGACCCAGTACTTC. It specifies CSATQGDWGTQETQYF.

This clonotype has more than one count but fewer than ten. V is TRBV25-1 and J is TRBJ1-1, with D possibly being TRBD1 (5 bases). V was shortened by 4 bases and J by 7 bases, with 13 bases between the two germline ends. The CDR3 runs to 13 residues. CDR1 and CDR2 (germline): MGHDK, SYGVNS. The CDR3 protein is CASSVGVGGEAFF. The CDR3 nucleotides read TGTGCCAGCAGTGTGGGGGTCGGGGGTGAAGCTTTCTTT.

This clonotype was observed at least ten times. The genes are TRBV7-2 and TRBJ2-2, with a weak D call TRBD2 (6 bases). V was cut by 2 bases and J by 6 bases, with 13 bases left in between. Germline V gives CDR1 SGHTA, CDR2 FQGNSA. The CDR3 contains 15 residues. CDR3 amino acids: CASSLSRTGAGELFF. DNA for the CDR3: TGTGCCAGCAGCTTAAGTAGGACGGGAGCCGGGGAGCTGTTTTTT.

This clonotype was counted at least ten times. The chain carries TRBV7-6 and TRBJ1-5; 7 bases fit TRBD1. The CDR3 has 16 residues. CDR1 SGHVS and CDR2 FNYEAQ come from the germline V gene. After removal of 1 base from V and 5 bases from J, the junction contained 8 bases not matched to a gene. This CDR3 reads CASSLGATGTHQPQHF. The CDR3 bases are TGTGCCAGCAGCTTAGGGGCGACAGGGACTCATCAGCCCCAGCATTTT.